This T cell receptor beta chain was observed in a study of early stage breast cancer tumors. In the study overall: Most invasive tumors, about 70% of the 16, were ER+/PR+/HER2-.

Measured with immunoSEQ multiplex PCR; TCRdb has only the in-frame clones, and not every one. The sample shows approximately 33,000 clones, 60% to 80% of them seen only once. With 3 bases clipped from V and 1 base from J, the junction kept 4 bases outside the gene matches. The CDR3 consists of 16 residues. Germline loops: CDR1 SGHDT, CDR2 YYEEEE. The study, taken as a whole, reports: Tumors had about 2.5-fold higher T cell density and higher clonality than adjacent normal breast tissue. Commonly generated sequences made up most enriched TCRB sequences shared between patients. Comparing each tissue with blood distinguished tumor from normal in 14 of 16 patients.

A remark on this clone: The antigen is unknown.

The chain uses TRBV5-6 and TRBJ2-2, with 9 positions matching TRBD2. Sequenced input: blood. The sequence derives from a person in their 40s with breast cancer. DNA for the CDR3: TGTGCCAGCAGCTCCCTGACTAGCGGGAACACCGGGGAGCTGTTTTTT. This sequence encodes CASSSLTSGNTGELFF.